Detailed here is one T cell receptor beta chain. The antigen is undetermined. This sample was taken from a study of T-cell memory formation after mild COVID-19. Study outcomes and limitations: Researchers found some responding clones in pre-infection memory, a sign that cross-reactive memory joined. From day 15 to 85, contracting clones were balanced between CD4 and CD8, whereas later expanders leaned toward CD4+. Day 37-peaking second-wave clones had unconfirmed SARS-CoV-2 specificity.

The CDR3 sequence is 15 residues long. V lost 1 base, J lost 6 bases, and 5 bases stayed unmatched. The V gene's germline CDR1 is SGHVS and CDR2 FNYEAQ. 5'RACE primed at constant segments yielded TCR alpha and TCR beta cDNA libraries bearing sample barcodes and UMIs. Using its own MiXCR run on the 5' RACE reads, TCRdb lists one record per CDR3 protein. Among approximately 400,000 distinct CDR3 sequences listed, roughly 18% were seen once. This rearrangement joins TRBV7-6 to TRBJ2-2, with 7 bases aligning to TRBD1. The origin of this receptor is a man aged 18 to 30 who had mild COVID-19 (a few samples of this study predate the infection). Cell type and time point are not known. Sequencing was carried out using PBMCs or a T cell subset sorted from them (not recorded which). The CDR3 coding sequence is TGTGCCAGCAGCTTAGTGCAAGGGACAGCCGGGGAGCTGTTTTTT. Amino acid sequence: CASSLVQGTAGELFF.